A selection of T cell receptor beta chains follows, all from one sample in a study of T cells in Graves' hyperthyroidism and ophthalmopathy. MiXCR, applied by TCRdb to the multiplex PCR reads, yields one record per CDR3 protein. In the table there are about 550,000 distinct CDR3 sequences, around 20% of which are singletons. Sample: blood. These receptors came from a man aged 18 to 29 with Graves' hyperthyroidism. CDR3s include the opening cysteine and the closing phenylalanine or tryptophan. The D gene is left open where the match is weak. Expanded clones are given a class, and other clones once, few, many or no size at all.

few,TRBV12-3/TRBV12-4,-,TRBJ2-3,TGTGCCAGCAGTTTCATCCGAGATACGCAGTATTTT,CASSFIRDTQYF
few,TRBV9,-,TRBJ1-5,TGTGCCAGCAGCGTAGGTCCGCAGGCCAATCAGCCCCAGCATTTT,CASSVGPQANQPQHF
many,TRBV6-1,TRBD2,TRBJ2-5,TGTGCCAGCAGCCGGAGCGGGGGACAAGAGACCCAGTACTTC,CASSRSGGQETQYF
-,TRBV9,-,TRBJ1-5,TGTGCCAGCAGCCCCGGACAGAACCCGACGCCCCAGCATTTT,CASSPGQNPTPQHF
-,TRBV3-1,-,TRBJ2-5,TGTGCCAGCAGCCGGCCGGCGCCCCGGGATGCGACCCAGTACTTC,CASSRPAPRDATQYF
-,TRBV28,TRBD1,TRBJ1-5,TGTGCCAGCGGGACAGCCCATAGCAATCAGCCCCAGCATTTT,CASGTAHSNQPQHF
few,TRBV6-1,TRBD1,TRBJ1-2,TGTGCCAGCAGTGAAAAGGGCCCGAGGACAGGGAACGGCGGCTACACCTTC,CASSEKGPRTGNGGYTF
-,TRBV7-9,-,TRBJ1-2,TGTGCCAGCAGCAGGGACCGCTTGGGAGGCTACACCTTC,CASSRDRLGGYTF
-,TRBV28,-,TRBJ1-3,TGTGCCAGCAGTTTACCGGGCAGGACATCTGGAAACACCATATATTTT,CASSLPGRTSGNTIYF
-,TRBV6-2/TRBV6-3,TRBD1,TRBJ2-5,TGTGCCAGCAGTTACTCGCTGGGACAGGCGGAAGAGACCCAGTACTTC,CASSYSLGQAEETQYF
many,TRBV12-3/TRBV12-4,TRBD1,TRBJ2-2,TGTGCCAGCAGTTTTGGGACAGCGAACACCGGGGAGCTGTTTTTT,CASSFGTANTGELFF
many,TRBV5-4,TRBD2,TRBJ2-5,TGTGCCAGCACCGCCGGACTAGCGGGTTCTCAAGAGACCCAGTACTTC,CASTAGLAGSQETQYF
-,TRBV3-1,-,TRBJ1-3,TGTGCCAGCAGCCAGGAAGACAGCTACTCTGGAAACACCATATATTTT,CASSQEDSYSGNTIYF
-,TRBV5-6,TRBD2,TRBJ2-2,TGTGCCAGCAGCTTGGGCCTAGCGGAGCCCACCGGGGAGCTGTTTTTT,CASSLGLAEPTGELFF
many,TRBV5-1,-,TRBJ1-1,TGCGCCAGCAGCTATGGGGGCCTTGAAGCTTTCTTT,CASSYGGLEAFF
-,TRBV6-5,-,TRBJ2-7,TGTGTCAGCAGTTACCGGGACGGTACCTACGAGCAGTACTTC,CVSSYRDGTYEQYF
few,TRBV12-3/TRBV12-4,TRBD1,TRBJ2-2,TGTGCCAGCAGGGTCATCCAGGGGGCGTTTGGGGAGCTGTTTTTT,CASRVIQGAFGELFF
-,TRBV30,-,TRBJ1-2,TGTGCCTGGAAAGGGGCCGGGGTATATGGTGGCTACACCTTC,CAWKGAGVYGGYTF
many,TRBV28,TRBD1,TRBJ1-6,TGTGCCAGCCTACAGGGGGCCCTCCACTTT,CASLQGALHF
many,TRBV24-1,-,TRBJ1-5,TGTGCCACCAGTGATGAAGCTCAGCCCCAGCATTTT,CATSDEAQPQHF
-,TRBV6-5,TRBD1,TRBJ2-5,TGTGCCAGCAGTTACTCCCCGGGACAGGGCCAAGAGACCCAGTACTTC,CASSYSPGQGQETQYF
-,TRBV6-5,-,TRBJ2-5,TGTGCCAGCAGTTACTCAGAACGGGGGATCCAACCGGAGACCCAGTACTTC,CASSYSERGIQPETQYF
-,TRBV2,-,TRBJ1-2,TGTGCCAGCAGTGGGACCCACACCGGGGGCGCGCGGTATGGCTACACCTTC,CASSGTHTGGARYGYTF
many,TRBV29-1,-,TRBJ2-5,TGCAGCGTTGAACAAGAGACCCAGTACTTC,CSVEQETQYF